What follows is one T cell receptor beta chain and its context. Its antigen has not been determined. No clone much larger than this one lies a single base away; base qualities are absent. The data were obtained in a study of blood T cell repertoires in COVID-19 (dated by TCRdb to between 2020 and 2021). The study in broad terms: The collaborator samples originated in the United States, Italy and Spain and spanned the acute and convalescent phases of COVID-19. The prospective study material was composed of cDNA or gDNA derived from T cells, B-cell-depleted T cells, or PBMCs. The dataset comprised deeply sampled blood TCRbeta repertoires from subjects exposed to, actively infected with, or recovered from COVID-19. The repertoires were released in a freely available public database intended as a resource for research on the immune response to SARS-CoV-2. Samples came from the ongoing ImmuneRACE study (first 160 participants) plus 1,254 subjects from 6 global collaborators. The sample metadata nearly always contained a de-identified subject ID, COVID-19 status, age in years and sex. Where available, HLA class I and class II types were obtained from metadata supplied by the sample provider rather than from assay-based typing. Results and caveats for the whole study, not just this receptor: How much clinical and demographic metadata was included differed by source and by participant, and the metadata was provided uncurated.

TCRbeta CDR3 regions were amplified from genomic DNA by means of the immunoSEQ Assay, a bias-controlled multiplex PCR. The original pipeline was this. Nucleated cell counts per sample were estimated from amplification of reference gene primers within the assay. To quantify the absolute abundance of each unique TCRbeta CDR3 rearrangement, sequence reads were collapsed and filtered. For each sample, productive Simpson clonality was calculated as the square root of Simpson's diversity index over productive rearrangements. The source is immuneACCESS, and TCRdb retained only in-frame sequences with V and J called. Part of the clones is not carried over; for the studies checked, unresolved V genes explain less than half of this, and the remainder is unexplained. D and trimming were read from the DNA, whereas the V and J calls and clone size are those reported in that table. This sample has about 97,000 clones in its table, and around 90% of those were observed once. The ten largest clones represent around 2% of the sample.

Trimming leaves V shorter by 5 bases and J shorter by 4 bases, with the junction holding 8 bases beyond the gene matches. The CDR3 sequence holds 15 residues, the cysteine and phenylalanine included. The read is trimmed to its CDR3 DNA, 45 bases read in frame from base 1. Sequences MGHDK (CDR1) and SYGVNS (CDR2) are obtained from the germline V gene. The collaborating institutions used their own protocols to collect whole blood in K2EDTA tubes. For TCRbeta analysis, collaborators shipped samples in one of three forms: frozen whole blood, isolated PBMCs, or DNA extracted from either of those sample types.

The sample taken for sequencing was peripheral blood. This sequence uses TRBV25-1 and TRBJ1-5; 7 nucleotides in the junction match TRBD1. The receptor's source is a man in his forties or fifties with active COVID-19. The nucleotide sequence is TGTGCCAGCAGTCCCACAGGGGTAGGAAATCAGCCCCAGCATTTT. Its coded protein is CASSPTGVGNQPQHF.